The source of this T cell receptor (beta chain) is a study of cytomegalovirus exposure and HLA in healthy donors. On the study more broadly: Earlier, 110 million or so unique TCR beta sequences were recovered from roughly 180 million T cells by an analysis.

In this sample, this clone turned up a few times. The study ran its PCR with 60 Vbeta and 13 Jbeta primers. The method was immunoSEQ multiplex PCR; TCRdb's version includes in-frame clones alone and lacks a portion of them. The sample consists of roughly 240,000 clones, roughly 78% of them appearing once. V dropped 4 bases and J dropped 4 bases, with 11 bases sitting between them. The CDR3 length is 13 residues. Germline V gene lookup returns CDR1 WNHNN and CDR2 SYGVQD (reference sequence). The chain combines TRBV10-1 with TRBJ2-7; D might be TRBD2 (5 bases). Sequences were obtained from PBMCs. The clonotype comes from a boy aged 5-17 years in good health and CMV-seronegative. CDR3 coding DNA: TGCGCCAGCAGTGTCGGACTTTCGTACGAGCAGTACTTC. It specifies CASSVGLSYEQYF.